What follows are 7 T cell receptor beta chains derived from one specimen sequenced in a study of cytomegalovirus exposure and HLA in healthy donors. This PCR relied on a set of 60 Vbeta primers and 13 Jbeta primers. Assay used: immunoSEQ multiplex PCR; TCRdb lists only in-frame clones, some missing. The sample has under 200,000 clones, over 75% seen once. Sample: PBMCs. The receptors stem from a female donor in good health and CMV-seronegative.

The chain joins TRBV27 to TRBJ1-2, with D hard to call. Germline loops: CDR1 MNHEY, CDR2 SMNVEV (reference sequence). Between the trimmed V and J ends, which lost 5 bases and 7 bases, there was a span of 17 bases. The CDR3 length is 14 residues. As DNA, the CDR3 is TGTGCCAGCAGTCCCATACACGGAGAGGGTGGCTACACCTTC. Translating it yields CASSPIHGEGGYTF.

The rearrangement uses TRBV15 and TRBJ2-5; TRBD1 matches 9 bases. Germline V lookup: CDR1 LNHNV, CDR2 YYDKDF (reference sequence). Germline trimming cut 2 bases from V and 3 bases from J; bases unmatched to any gene: 7. CDR3 length: 16 amino acids. The CDR3 loop is CATSRHPGQGKETQYF. The CDR3 DNA is TGTGCCACCAGCAGACATCCGGGACAGGGCAAAGAGACCCAGTACTTC. The full variable domain, rest sourced from reference TRBV15 and TRBJ2-5, is DAMVIQNPRYQVTQFGKPVTLSCSQTLNHNVMYWYQQKSSQAPKLLFHYYDKDFNNEADTPDNFQSRRPNTSFCFLDIRSPGLGDTAMYLCATSRHPGQGKETQYFGPGTRLLVL.

This clone has just a few counts. V and J are TRBV11-1 and TRBJ1-1; D is possibly TRBD1 (5 bases). The CDR3 is 18 amino acids. Germline V lookup: CDR1 SGHAT, CDR2 FQDESV (reference sequence). The germline V and J ends were trimmed by 3 bases and 4 bases, with 24 bases remaining between them. The CDR3 region has the DNA TGTGCCAGCAGCTTGATTGGTTTGGGCCCCGTCGGGGGCACTGAAGCTTTCTTT. Translated, it gives CASSLIGLGPVGGTEAFF.

This clone was observed once. The chain uses TRBV6-5 and TRBJ2-7, with 8 bases fitting TRBD1. V was clipped by 4 bases and J by 3 bases; unmatched bases: 5. This CDR3 is 14 amino acids long. Germline-derived CDR1 and CDR2 are MNHEY and SVGAGI. In nucleotides, the CDR3 is TGTGCCAGCAGTTCTCAGGGGGCTGACTACGAGCAGTACTTC. Translated, it gives CASSSQGADYEQYF.

This chain joins TRBV28 and TRBJ1-5; a possible D gene is TRBD1 (6 bases). The CDR3 extends over 12 amino acids. The germline V and J ends were trimmed by 3 bases and 6 bases, with 6 bases remaining between them. Germline lookup yields CDR1 MDHEN and CDR2 SYDVKM. The CDR3, as DNA: TGTGCCAGCAGTTTGGACAGTCAGCCCCAGCATTTT. As protein: CASSLDSQPQHF. Drawing the rest from reference TRBV28 and TRBJ1-5, the complete variable domain is DVKVTQSSRYLVKRTGEKVFLECVQDMDHENMFWYRQDPGLGLRLIYFSYDVKMKEKGDIPEGYSVSREKKERFSLILESASTNQTSMYLCASSLDSQPQHFGDGTRLSIL.

The chain has TRBV9 and TRBJ1-6; no firm D call. Trimming removed 0 bases from V and 4 bases from J, with 5 bases in between. This CDR3 is built from 14 residues. Germline V CDR1 and CDR2: SGDLS, YYNGEE. The CDR3, as DNA: TGTGCCAGCAGCGTAGGAGGATATAATTCACCCCTCCACTTT. Its protein is CASSVGGYNSPLHF.

V is TRBV7-2 and J is TRBJ2-7; D is unresolved. This CDR3 comprises 13 residues. Germline CDR1 is SGHTA and CDR2 is FQGNSA. Deletions cut 4 bases from V and 3 bases from J, with 10 bases between. CDR3 amino acids: CASSSGSHYEQYF. In nucleotides, the CDR3 is TGTGCCAGCAGCTCAGGATCTCACTACGAGCAGTACTTC.